The rows below give T cell receptor beta chains drawn from one sample of a study of T cells in Graves' hyperthyroidism and ophthalmopathy. TCRdb redid the calling of the multiplex PCR reads with MiXCR, one entry per CDR3 protein. The table records around 300,000 distinct CDR3 sequences, about an eighth of them present only once. Material for sequencing was blood. These receptors were obtained from a woman in her 30s with Graves' hyperthyroidism that later progressed to Graves' ophthalmopathy. Each CDR3 is given with its conserved first and last residue.

v_gene,j_gene,CDR3aa
TRBV11-2,TRBJ2-1,CASSLRTSINEQFF
TRBV3-1,TRBJ1-1,CASSQNRGEAFF
TRBV3-1,TRBJ2-3,CASSGLRGATDTQYF
TRBV7-9,TRBJ1-1,CASSSGFMNTEAFF
TRBV28,TRBJ2-3,CASSSPLNPATDTQYF
TRBV20-1,TRBJ2-5,CSWGGLETQYF
TRBV6-1,TRBJ2-7,CASTHGSPYEQYF
TRBV6-2/TRBV6-3,TRBJ2-1,CASSRTSVNNEQFF
TRBV6-2/TRBV6-3,TRBJ1-5,CASRSLDRDNQPQHF
TRBV12-3/TRBV12-4,TRBJ2-1,CASSPPGRSSGNEQFF
TRBV18,TRBJ2-7,CASSKGLAGDFSEQYF
TRBV6-2/TRBV6-3,TRBJ1-5,CASSYRQVNQPQHF
TRBV6-6,TRBJ1-1,CASSYNTVEVDTEAFF
TRBV5-1,TRBJ1-2,CASSLGREQRGYTF
TRBV27,TRBJ2-1,CASNPLAGGPSSYNEQFF
TRBV12-3/TRBV12-4,TRBJ2-5,CASSLTSGSGKTQYF
TRBV6-2/TRBV6-3,TRBJ2-7,CASSGLLAGSYEQYF
TRBV27,TRBJ2-7,CASSLLEAPHEQYF
TRBV6-2/TRBV6-3,TRBJ2-2,CASSYRPDRELFF
TRBV7-2,TRBJ2-3,CASSILAGDTDTQYF
TRBV6-5,TRBJ2-1,CASSYSLAGSQNEQFF
TRBV27,TRBJ1-5,CASSSGANQPQHF
TRBV7-3,TRBJ1-1,CASSFLRDTEAFF
TRBV12-3/TRBV12-4,TRBJ1-3,CASSPTGQLVNTIYF
TRBV19,TRBJ2-1,CASSYRVAGNEQFF
TRBV19,TRBJ2-1,CASRIAASYNEQFF
TRBV9,TRBJ1-1,CASSPLGAEAFF
TRBV9,TRBJ2-7,CASSVQMTSVYEQYF
TRBV12-3/TRBV12-4,TRBJ1-5,CASSRVSNQPQHF
TRBV27,TRBJ2-7,CASSFRGQFYEQYF
TRBV7-8,TRBJ1-3,CASSRNTGAGNTIYF
TRBV28,TRBJ2-5,CASSIWTAKETKYF
TRBV2,TRBJ1-4,CASSWDGNEKLFF
TRBV15,TRBJ2-1,CATSRNDNEQFF
TRBV30,TRBJ2-4,CAWEPGDDIQYF
TRBV10-3,TRBJ2-5,CAINPERQETQYF
TRBV19,TRBJ2-1,CASGVSYNEQFF
TRBV9,TRBJ2-7,CASSVLADSYEQYF
TRBV5-1,TRBJ2-2,CASSLVESATGELFF
TRBV19,TRBJ2-2,CASSIDRNTGELFF
TRBV7-2,TRBJ2-1,CASSPREGLENEQFF
TRBV7-2,TRBJ2-7,CASSLESGGTSGSYYEQYF
TRBV12-3/TRBV12-4,TRBJ2-1,CASSLGVGLAGGNEQFF
TRBV6-1,TRBJ1-2,CASSEKRREPNYGYTF
TRBV29-1,TRBJ2-7,CSVVGGAYEQYF
TRBV30,TRBJ1-2,CAWTAGGYYGYTF
TRBV5-1,TRBJ1-2,CASSLGQHGYTF
TRBV11-3,TRBJ2-1,CASRPTSAEYNEQFF
TRBV6-1,TRBJ2-2,CASRGGIRNTGELFF
TRBV13,TRBJ2-7,CASSQPWGAGEGEQYF